This note documents a single TCR beta chain sequence. Using immunoSEQ multiplex PCR, the repertoire was profiled, and TCRdb retains in-frame clones only, with some absent. The sample includes 150,000 to 200,000 clones, roughly 90% of them seen just once. These data belong to a study of blood T cell repertoires in COVID-19. Study in general: Sources were T cells, B-cell-depleted T cells, or PBMCs; the material itself was cDNA or gDNA.

Germline loops: CDR1 SEHNR, CDR2 FQNEAQ (reference sequence). This CDR3 is built from 16 residues. V shed 5 bases, J shed 1 base, and the junction held 6 bases outside the gene matches. Sequenced: peripheral blood. This TCR was recovered from a man between 60 and 75 years old with acute or convalescent COVID-19. The chain has TRBV7-9 and TRBJ2-2; 8 nucleotides agree with TRBD1. Here the CDR3 reads CASSAITGGNTGELFF. CDR3 DNA sequence: TGTGCCAGCAGCGCAATTACAGGGGGGAACACCGGGGAGCTGTTTTTT.